One and the same sample provided the 17 T cell receptor beta chains below, sequenced in a study of blood T cell repertoires in COVID-19. Sequenced by immunoSEQ multiplex PCR; TCRdb stores in-frame clones only, minus some. The data hold some 35,000 clones, with approximately 82% observed a single time. Sequencing was performed on peripheral blood. These receptors came from a man at least 80 years old with active or convalescent COVID-19.

This clone has just a few counts. V is TRBV6-4 and J is TRBJ2-3, with D perhaps matching TRBD2 (5 bases). V lost 6 bases, J lost 9 bases, and 22 bases lay in between. The CDR3 extends over 15 amino acids. Germline CDR1 and CDR2: MRHNA and SNTAGT. This CDR3 reads CASSEGFEASRTQYF. The DNA for the CDR3 is TGTGCCAGCAGCGAGGGTTTCGAGGCGAGCCGAACGCAGTATTTT.

The V gene is TRBV11-2, the J gene TRBJ2-2; TRBD2 agrees at 9 bases. Germline CDR1 is SGHAT and CDR2 is FQNNGV. J was trimmed by 1 base and V by 3 bases; bases with no gene match: 9. The CDR3 runs 18 residues. The CDR3 region has the DNA TGTGCCAGCAGCTTTCCGGCTAGCGGGACGAAGAACACCGGGGAGCTGTTTTTT. Its translation is CASSFPASGTKNTGELFF.

The chain employs TRBV5-1 and TRBJ2-1; maybe TRBD2 (5 bases). This CDR3 region has 15 residues. With 6 bases removed from V and 0 bases from J, the gap between germline ends came to 13 bases. Germline CDR1 SGHRS, CDR2 YFSETQ. This chain's CDR3 is CASTSMAGSYNEQFF. CDR3 DNA sequence: TGCGCCAGCACCTCAATGGCGGGCTCCTACAATGAGCAGTTCTTC.

The chain has TRBV7-9 and TRBJ1-4; D is undetermined. The germline V gene encodes CDR1 SEHNR and CDR2 FQNEAQ (reference sequence). The CDR3 runs to 17 residues. Trimming took 6 bases from V and 8 from J, leaving 25 bases between them. The CDR3 protein is CASSLNYPPLSDEKLFF. CDR3 nucleotides: TGTGCCAGCAGTTTAAATTACCCCCCACTATCCGACGAAAAACTGTTTTTT. Full variable domain (rest looked up from reference TRBV7-9 and TRBJ1-4): DTGVSQNPRHKITKRGQNVTFRCDPISEHNRLYWYRQTLGQGPEFLTYFQNEAQLEKSRLLSDRFSAERPKGSFSTLEIQRTEQGDSAMYLCASSLNYPPLSDEKLFFGSGTQLSVL.

The chain carries TRBV6-5 and TRBJ2-7, with a tentative D call TRBD1 (5 bases). With 11 bases removed from V and 0 bases from J, the gap between germline ends came to 11 bases. Germline-derived CDR1 and CDR2 are MNHEY and SVGAGI. The CDR3 runs to 12 residues. The CDR3 sequence is CASHRSSYEQYF. Here the CDR3 DNA reads TGTGCCTCACACAGGAGCTCCTACGAGCAGTACTTC.

The genes are TRBV18 and TRBJ1-3; possibly TRBD1 for D (5 bases). The germline V gene encodes CDR1 KGHSH and CDR2 LQKENI. Between the trimmed V and J ends, which lost 2 bases and 1 base, there was a span of 21 bases. There are 19 residues in the CDR3. Here the CDR3 reads CASSPFLFTGLGSGNTIYF. The CDR3 region has the DNA TGTGCCAGCTCACCATTCCTCTTCACAGGACTAGGTTCTGGAAACACCATATATTTT.

V gene TRBV25-1 combines with J gene TRBJ1-6, with a possible D match to TRBD1 (5 bases). Trimming shortened V by 1 base and J by 8 bases, and 12 bases separated the two germline ends. The CDR3 has 15 amino acids. Germline lookup yields CDR1 MGHDK and CDR2 SYGVNS. This CDR3 is CASSESGTGDSPLHF. For the CDR3, the DNA is TGTGCCAGCAGTGAATCCGGGACGGGGGATTCACCCCTCCACTTT.

The CDR3 sequence: CASSPGTANNQPQHF. The CDR3 DNA follows: TGTGCCAGCAGTCCCGGGACAGCCAACAATCAGCCCCAGCATTTT. The chain employs TRBV28 and TRBJ1-5, with 7 bases fitting TRBD1. The CDR3 has 15 residues. Losses at the gene ends were 5 bases for V and 3 bases for J; bases not matched to a gene: 7. CDR1 is MDHEN, CDR2 SYDVKM, per germline.

The rearrangement joins TRBV28 to TRBJ1-2; D gene unclear. The length of the CDR3 is 12 residues. The germline gives CDR1 MDHEN, CDR2 SYDVKM. The V gene lost 2 bases and the J gene lost 4 bases, with 5 bases spanning the gap. CDR3 in amino acids: CASSLDTYGYTF. For the CDR3, the DNA is TGTGCCAGCAGTTTAGACACCTATGGCTACACCTTC.

The gene calls are TRBV6-5 and TRBJ2-3; 7 nucleotides agree with TRBD2. The CDR3 length is 15 residues. Germline trimming cut 6 bases from V and 9 bases from J; bases unmatched to any gene: 15. Germline V gene lookup returns CDR1 MNHEY and CDR2 SVGAGI. CDR3 sequence reads: CASRDGSGPTWTQYF. The CDR3 DNA follows: TGTGCCAGCAGAGACGGTAGCGGGCCGACCTGGACGCAGTATTTT.

The gene calls are TRBV11-3 and TRBJ2-1; TRBD2 matches at 9 bases. Germline V CDR1 and CDR2: SGHNT, YENEEA. Trimming cost V 3 bases and J 8 bases; bases outside gene matches: 11. The length of the CDR3 is 16 residues. The CDR3 bases are TGTGCCAGCAGCTTTAGGCTAGCGGGATCTCTCGATGAGCAGTTCTTC. Translated: CASSFRLAGSLDEQFF.

The chain joins TRBV28 to TRBJ2-5, with TRBD1 matching over 7 bases. From germline, CDR1 is MDHEN and CDR2 SYDVKM. V lost 4 bases to trimming and J lost 5 bases; unmatched junction nucleotides: 13. The CDR3 length is 16 residues. The CDR3 DNA follows: TGTGCCAGCAGTTCGCCCGGACAGGCTCTCGACGAGACCCAGTACTTC. This encodes CASSSPGQALDETQYF.

The rearrangement joins TRBV24-1 to TRBJ2-5; possible D gene TRBD2, 5 bases. The length of the CDR3 is 14 residues. Deletions cut 1 base from V and 5 bases from J, with 10 bases between. Per germline, CDR1 KGHDR and CDR2 SFDVKD. In nucleotides, the CDR3 is TGTGCCACCAGTGATTTCAGGAGGAAGGAGACCCAGTACTTC. Residues: CATSDFRRKETQYF.

The rearrangement uses TRBV28 and TRBJ1-2; TRBD1 aligns across 8 bases. The trim removed 8 bases at V and 3 bases at J, leaving 14 bases unmatched. CDR1 is MDHEN and CDR2 is SYDVKM in the germline V gene. CDR3 length equals 16 residues. CDR3 in DNA: TGTGCCAGCCTGTACCGGGGGCAGGGGGCTTACTATGGCTACACCTTC. As protein: CASLYRGQGAYYGYTF.

This sequence joins TRBV2 and TRBJ2-7; no clear D gene. Germline lookup yields CDR1 SNHLY and CDR2 FYNNEI. The ends were cut back, 6 bases at V and 5 bases at J, with 17 bases in the middle. This CDR3 contains 14 residues. CDR3 residues: CASSPPSLSDEQYF. DNA of the CDR3: TGTGCCAGCAGCCCCCCGTCGTTGTCCGACGAGCAGTACTTC.

The V gene is TRBV6-5, the J gene TRBJ2-1; D not certain. V was pared by 3 bases and J by 2 bases, with 14 bases between. Per germline, CDR1 MNHEY and CDR2 SVGAGI. The CDR3 consists of 16 residues. The CDR3 loop is CASSYRLANPYNEQFF. The CDR3 nucleotides are TGTGCCAGCAGTTATCGATTGGCCAACCCCTACAATGAGCAGTTCTTC.

In the case of this clone: A read error may account for a junction end that differs from germline. The CDR3 loop reads CASSLSLTGKETQYF. CDR3 coding DNA: TGTGCTAGCAGCTTATCCCTGACAGGAAAAGAGACCCAGTACTTC. The chain joins TRBV7-7 to TRBJ2-5, with D maybe TRBD1 (6 bases). The length of the CDR3 is 15 residues. CDR1 SSHAT and CDR2 FNYEAQ come from the germline V gene (reference sequence). Based on the CDR3 plus reference TRBV7-7 and TRBJ2-5, the full variable domain is GAGVSQSPRYKVTKRGQDVTLRCDPISSHATLYWYQQALGQGPEFLTYFNYEAQPDKSGLPSDRFSAERPEGSISTLTIQRTEQRDSAMYRCASSLSLTGKETQYFGPGTRLLVL.